Listed below are T cell receptor beta chains from one sample, sequenced in a study of PD-1 blockade in classical Hodgkin lymphoma. Produced via immunoSEQ multiplex PCR; TCRdb's table is partial and in-frame only. The sample carries about 11,000 clones, approximately 77% recorded once. The sample in question was peripheral blood mononuclear cells (PBMCs), obtained at baseline. The receptors were gathered from a human donor with classical Hodgkin lymphoma. CDR3s include the opening cysteine and the closing phenylalanine or tryptophan. The D gene is left open where the match is weak. Clone size is shown for a subset of rows, as once, few, many or a class of expanded clone.

abundance,j_gene,d_gene,v_gene,len,CDR3aa,CDR3nt
few,TRBJ1-1,-,TRBV5-5,13,CASSPGGISEAFF,TGTGCCAGCAGCCCTGGGGGCATCTCTGAAGCTTTCTTT
-,TRBJ2-5,-,TRBV6-1,15,CATGMTGTEGETQYF,TGTGCCACTGGAATGACAGGAACCGAGGGGGAGACCCAGTACTTC
few,TRBJ2-5,TRBD1,TRBV11-2,16,CASSLDRTGGRETQYF,TGTGCCAGCAGCTTAGATCGGACAGGGGGCAGGGAGACCCAGTACTTC
-,TRBJ2-1,TRBD2,TRBV11-3,15,CASSKGLAEYNEQFF,TGTGCCAGCAGCAAAGGACTAGCGGAGTACAATGAGCAGTTCTTC
-,TRBJ1-1,TRBD1,TRBV2,13,CASTGQMNTEAFF,TGTGCCAGCACGGGACAGATGAACACTGAAGCTTTCTTT
once,TRBJ1-2,-,TRBV5-4,15,CASSLGTEGMRGYTF,TGTGCCAGCAGCTTGGGGACCGAGGGGATGAGGGGCTACACCTTC
-,TRBJ2-3,-,TRBV6-5,15,CASSRRDSHTDTQYF,TGTGCCAGCAGCAGGCGGGACTCCCACACAGATACGCAGTATTTT
-,TRBJ2-5,TRBD2,TRBV6-6,16,CASSFKAGALQETQYF,TGTGCCAGCAGTTTCAAAGCGGGGGCCCTTCAAGAGACCCAGTACTTC
-,TRBJ1-1,-,TRBV6-5,14,CASSYSYDGTEAFF,TGTGCCAGCAGTTACTCCTATGACGGCACTGAAGCTTTCTTT
-,TRBJ1-2,-,TRBV11-2,15,CASSSPRGANYGYTF,TGTGCCAGCAGCTCCCCCAGGGGAGCGAACTATGGCTACACCTTC
-,TRBJ1-3,-,TRBV2,16,CASSEGAPDSGNTIYF,TGTGCCAGCAGTGAGGGGGCCCCCGACTCTGGAAACACCATATATTTT
-,TRBJ2-4,-,TRBV11-3,13,CASSLEPENIQYF,TGTGCCAGCAGCTTAGAGCCGGAAAACATTCAGTACTTC
-,TRBJ2-6,TRBD1,TRBV5-1,15,CASSNGTAGANVLTF,TGCGCCAGCAGCAACGGGACAGCTGGGGCCAACGTCCTGACTTTC
-,TRBJ2-7,-,TRBV18,12,CASSLDSFEQYF,TGTGCCAGCTCATTAGACTCCTTCGAGCAGTACTTC
few,TRBJ1-1,-,TRBV7-3,16,CASSLSTALRDTEAFF,TGTGCCAGCAGCTTAAGCACCGCCTTAAGGGACACTGAAGCTTTCTTT
-,TRBJ2-5,-,TRBV5-1,15,CASSLFKASAETQYF,TGCGCCAGCAGCTTGTTCAAAGCGTCGGCGGAGACCCAGTACTTC
-,TRBJ2-3,TRBD1,TRBV19,17,CASSPPGQGYWADTQYF,TGTGCCAGTAGTCCACCGGGACAGGGGTATTGGGCAGATACGCAGTATTTT
-,TRBJ2-3,TRBD2,TRBV5-6,15,CASSPGLVGTDTQYF,TGTGCCAGCAGCCCGGGACTAGTAGGGACAGATACGCAGTATTTT
-,TRBJ1-4,TRBD1,TRBV27,14,CASSRTGSIGKLFF,TGTGCCAGCAGTCGGACAGGGAGTATAGGGAAACTGTTTTTT
-,TRBJ2-5,-,TRBV29-1,12,CSVEAGRETQYF,TGCAGCGTTGAAGCAGGGAGAGAGACCCAGTACTTC
medium-sized,TRBJ2-7,-,TRBV30,13,CAWSRGGAYEQYF,TGTGCCTGGAGCAGGGGGGGAGCTTACGAGCAGTACTTC
-,TRBJ1-6,-,TRBV25-1,16,CASSAFSGGANSPLHF,TGTGCCAGCAGTGCCTTCTCCGGTGGGGCTAATTCACCCCTCCACTTT
-,TRBJ1-1,-,TRBV27,14,CASGEVAPNTEAFF,TGTGCCAGCGGAGAGGTGGCGCCTAACACTGAAGCTTTCTTT
-,TRBJ2-7,TRBD2,TRBV5-4,14,CASSFGTSSYEQYF,TGTGCCAGCAGCTTCGGGACTAGTTCCTACGAGCAGTACTTC
few,TRBJ1-5,-,TRBV6-5,15,CASSADTSSNQPQHF,TGTGCCAGCAGTGCGGACACCAGTAGCAATCAGCCCCAGCATTTT
-,TRBJ2-7,-,TRBV6-1,14,CASSGQSRSYEQYF,TGTGCCAGCAGTGGACAATCGAGGTCCTACGAGCAGTACTTC
-,TRBJ1-2,TRBD1,TRBV7-9,13,CASDQGGNYGYTF,TGTGCCAGCGACCAGGGGGGGAACTATGGCTACACCTTC
once,TRBJ2-7,TRBD1,TRBV6-6,15,CASRTTGTGNTEQYF,TGTGCCAGCAGGACAACCGGGACAGGGAATACCGAGCAGTACTTC
few,TRBJ1-1,-,TRBV5-1,14,CASSLLKEGAEAFF,TGCGCCAGCAGCTTGTTAAAGGAGGGGGCTGAAGCTTTCTTT
-,TRBJ2-7,TRBD2,TRBV11-2,14,CASRPSGGAYEQYF,TGTGCCAGCAGGCCTAGCGGGGGGGCCTACGAGCAGTACTTC
-,TRBJ2-3,-,TRBV15,12,CATSRDVGTQYF,TGTGCCACCAGCAGAGATGTGGGCACGCAGTATTTT
-,TRBJ2-7,-,TRBV28,14,CASIRWQGSYEQYF,TGTGCCAGCATCCGGTGGCAGGGGTCGTACGAGCAGTACTTC
-,TRBJ1-6,-,TRBV6-5,14,CASSYEKGISPLHF,TGTGCCAGCAGTTACGAGAAGGGAATCTCACCCCTCCACTTT
once,TRBJ2-1,TRBD2,TRBV9,16,CASSLAGVSSYNEQFF,TGTGCCAGCAGCCTAGCGGGGGTTAGCTCCTACAATGAGCAGTTCTTC
few,TRBJ1-1,TRBD1,TRBV27,14,CASSSDRANTEAFF,TGTGCCAGCAGTTCGGACAGGGCGAACACTGAAGCTTTCTTT
-,TRBJ2-3,-,TRBV11-3,14,CASSDAGAVNTQYF,TGTGCCAGCAGCGACGCGGGGGCTGTCAATACGCAGTATTTT
medium-sized,TRBJ1-2,-,TRBV4-1,14,CASSQEGLSGGYTF,TGCGCCAGCAGCCAAGAGGGCTTATCCGGGGGCTACACCTTC
-,TRBJ2-7,TRBD2,TRBV28,15,CASSRASGEDYEQYF,TGTGCCAGCAGCCGGGCTAGCGGTGAGGACTACGAGCAGTACTTC